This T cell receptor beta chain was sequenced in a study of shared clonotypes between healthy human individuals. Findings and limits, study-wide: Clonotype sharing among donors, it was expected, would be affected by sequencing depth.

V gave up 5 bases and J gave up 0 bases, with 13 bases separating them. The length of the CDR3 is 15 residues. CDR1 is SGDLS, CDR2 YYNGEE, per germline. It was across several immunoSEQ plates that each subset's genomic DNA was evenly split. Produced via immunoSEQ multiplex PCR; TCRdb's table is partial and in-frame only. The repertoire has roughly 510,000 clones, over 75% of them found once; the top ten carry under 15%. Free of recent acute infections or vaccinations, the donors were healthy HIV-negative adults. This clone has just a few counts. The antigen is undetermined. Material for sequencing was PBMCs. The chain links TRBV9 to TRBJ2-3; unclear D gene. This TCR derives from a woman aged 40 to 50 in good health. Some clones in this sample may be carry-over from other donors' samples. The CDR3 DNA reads TGTGCCAGCAGTTCCTTGGGCCATAGCACAGATACGCAGTATTTT. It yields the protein CASSSLGHSTDTQYF.